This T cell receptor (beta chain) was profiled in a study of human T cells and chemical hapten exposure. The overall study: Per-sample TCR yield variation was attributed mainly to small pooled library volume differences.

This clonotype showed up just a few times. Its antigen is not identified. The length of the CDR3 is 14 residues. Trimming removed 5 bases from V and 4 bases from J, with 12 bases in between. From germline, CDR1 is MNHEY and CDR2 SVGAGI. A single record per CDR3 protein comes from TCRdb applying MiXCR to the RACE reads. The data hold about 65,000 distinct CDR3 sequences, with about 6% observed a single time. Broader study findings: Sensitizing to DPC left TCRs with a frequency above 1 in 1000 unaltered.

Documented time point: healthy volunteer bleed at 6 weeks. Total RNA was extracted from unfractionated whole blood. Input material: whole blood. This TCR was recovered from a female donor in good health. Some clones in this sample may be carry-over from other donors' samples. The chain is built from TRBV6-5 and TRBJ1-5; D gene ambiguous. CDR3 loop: CASSPIYMNQPQHF. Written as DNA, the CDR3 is TGTGCCAGCAGTCCCATATACATGAATCAGCCCCAGCATTTT.